This T cell receptor (beta chain) was obtained from a study of blood T cell repertoires in COVID-19. The germline CDR1 and CDR2 sequences are SGHRS and YFSETQ. This CDR3 spans 17 amino acids. V shed 2 bases and J 2 bases; nucleotides not matched to a gene: 8. Some clones are missing from TCRdb's copy, which holds only in-frame ones; the method was immunoSEQ multiplex PCR. Of 200,000 to 300,000 clones listed, just over 85% were seen once; the top ten hold approximately 1.3%. The chain uses TRBV5-1 and TRBJ2-2; TRBD1 matches at 8 bases. The receptor was derived from a man older than 75 with acute or convalescent COVID-19. The sequencing input was peripheral blood. The CDR3 coding sequence is TGCGCCAGCAGCTTACCGCAGACAGGGGTAAACACCGGGGAGCTGTTTTTT. Its protein product is CASSLPQTGVNTGELFF.